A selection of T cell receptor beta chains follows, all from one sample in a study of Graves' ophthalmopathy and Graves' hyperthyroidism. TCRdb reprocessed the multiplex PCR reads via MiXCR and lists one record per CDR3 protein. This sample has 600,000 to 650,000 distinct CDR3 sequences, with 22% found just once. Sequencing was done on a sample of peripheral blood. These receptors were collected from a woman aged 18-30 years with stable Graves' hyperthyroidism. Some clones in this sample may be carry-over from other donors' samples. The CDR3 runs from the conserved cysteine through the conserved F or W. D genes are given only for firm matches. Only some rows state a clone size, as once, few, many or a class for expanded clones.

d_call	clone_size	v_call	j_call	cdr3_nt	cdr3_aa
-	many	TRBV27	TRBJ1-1	TGTGCCAGCAGTCGGGGGGGGAGTGGCACTGAAGCTTTCTTT	CASSRGGSGTEAFF
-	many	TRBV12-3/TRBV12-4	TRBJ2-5	TGTGCCAGCAGCTCGGATGGGGAGACCCAGTACTTC	CASSSDGETQYF
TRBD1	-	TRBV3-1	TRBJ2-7	TGTGCCAGCAGCCAAGATGGGACAGTACCCTACGAGCAGTACTTC	CASSQDGTVPYEQYF
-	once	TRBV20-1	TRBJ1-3	TGCAGTGCTAGTCAACCTGGGACGGTGAGAAACACCATATATTTT	CSASQPGTVRNTIYF
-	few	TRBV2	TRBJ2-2	TGTGCCAGCAGTCCCGACCTGCGGGACACCGGGGAGCTGTTTTTT	CASSPDLRDTGELFF
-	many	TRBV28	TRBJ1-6	TGTGCCAGCAGTTTGTCCAGGGCGTTGTCACCCCTCCACTTT	CASSLSRALSPLHF
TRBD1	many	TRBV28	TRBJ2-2	TGTGCCAGCAAGCGGACAGGGAACACCGGGGAGCTGTTTTTT	CASKRTGNTGELFF
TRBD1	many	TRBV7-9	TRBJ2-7	TGTGCCAGCAGCCGACCCGGGACAGCCTACGAGCAGTACTTC	CASSRPGTAYEQYF
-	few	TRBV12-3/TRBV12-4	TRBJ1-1	TGTGCCAGCCGCCGGGTCAGGGTGACTGATGCTTTCTTT	CASRRVRVTDAFF
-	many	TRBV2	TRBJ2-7	TGTGCCAGCCGCTTGAGGCTAGGCCTCTACGAGCAGTACTTC	CASRLRLGLYEQYF
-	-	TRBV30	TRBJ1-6	TGTGCCTCCCTGCAGGCCGGGGGGAATTCACCCCTCCACTTT	CASLQAGGNSPLHF
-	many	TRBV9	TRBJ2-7	TGTGCCAGCAGCGTAGAACTAGGGGGCTCCTACGAGCAGTACTTC	CASSVELGGSYEQYF
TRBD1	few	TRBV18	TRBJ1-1	TGTGCCAGCTCGCGGACAGGGCGAGGGGACACTGAAGCTTTCTTT	CASSRTGRGDTEAFF
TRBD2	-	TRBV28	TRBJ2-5	TGTGCCAGCAGTTTATTGGGGGGGAAGTACCAAGAGACCCAGTACTTC	CASSLLGGKYQETQYF
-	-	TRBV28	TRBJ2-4	TGTGCCAGCAGTTTCGGGGTGGTCAAAAACATTCAGTACTTC	CASSFGVVKNIQYF
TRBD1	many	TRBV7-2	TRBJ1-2	TGTGCCAGCAGCTTAGCGGCAGGGGGCTTTTATGGCTACACCTTC	CASSLAAGGFYGYTF
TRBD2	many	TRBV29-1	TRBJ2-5	TGCAGCGTTGAAGTCCAGTGGGGACTAGCGGGAGAGGGAGAGACCCAGTACTTC	CSVEVQWGLAGEGETQYF
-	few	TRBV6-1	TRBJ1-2	TGTGCCAGCAGTGAAGCGCTAGGACCCAGCTATGGCTACACCTTC	CASSEALGPSYGYTF
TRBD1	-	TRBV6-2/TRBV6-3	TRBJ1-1	TGTGCCAGCTTATCCGGGACAGGCTTACGTCAAGCTTCCTTT	CASLSGTGLRQASF
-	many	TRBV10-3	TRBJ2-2	TGTGCCATCAGTGAGGGGAGGCTTAACACCGGGGAGCTGTTTTTT	CAISEGRLNTGELFF
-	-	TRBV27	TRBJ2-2	TGTGCCAGTCTCTCGGGACCGAATACCGGGGAGCTGTTTTTT	CASLSGPNTGELFF
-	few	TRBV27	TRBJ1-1	TGTGCCAGCGCCCTTTCAGGGAACACTGAAGCTTTCTTT	CASALSGNTEAFF
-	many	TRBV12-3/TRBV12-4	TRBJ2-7	TGTGCCAGCAGTTTTTGGGACAAGAATTACGAGCAGTACTTC	CASSFWDKNYEQYF
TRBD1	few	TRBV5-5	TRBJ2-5	TGTGCCAGCAGCTTGGCCATACAGGGGTTCCAAGAGACCCAGTACTTC	CASSLAIQGFQETQYF